These 14 T cell receptor beta chains share one sample of origin, sequenced in a study of breast tumors, draining lymph nodes, adjacent tissues. TCRdb re-called the multiplex PCR reads with MiXCR, one entry per CDR3 protein. The data show around 130,000 distinct CDR3 sequences, around 20% seen once. Breast cancer patients provided tissue from their axillary draining lymph nodes. The sequencing sample was made of axillary lymph node tissue. The receptors here all came from a female donor with breast cancer. Some clones in this sample may be carry-over from other donors' samples.

This clonotype has only a few counts. The chain couples TRBV6-1 to TRBJ2-1, with 10 bases identical to TRBD2. Germline loops: CDR1 MNHNS, CDR2 SASEGT. V gave up 5 bases and J gave up 4 bases; unmatched junction bases: 8. The CDR3 runs 16 residues. CDR3 residues: CASSKSLAGVYNEQFF. The CDR3 region has the DNA TGTGCCAGCAGTAAAAGTCTAGCGGGAGTTTACAATGAGCAGTTCTTC.

This clonotype was detected ten times or more. The V and J genes are TRBV5-8 and TRBJ2-6; unclear D gene. CDR1 and CDR2 (germline): SGHTS, YDEGEE. The CDR3 has 15 residues. The ends were cut back, 4 bases at V and 2 bases at J, with 10 bases in the middle. The CDR3 bases are TGTGCCAGCAGCGGTGGGGATCCTGGGGCCAACGTCCTGACTTTC. Translated, it gives CASSGGDPGANVLTF.

At least ten counts were recorded for this clonotype. The gene calls are TRBV3-1 and TRBJ2-1; 10 bases match TRBD1. The V segment lost 4 bases and the J segment 8 bases; nucleotides outside the gene matches: 2. The germline gives CDR1 LGHDT, CDR2 YNNKEL (reference sequence). CDR3 size: 13 residues. The DNA for the CDR3 is TGTGCCAGCAGCCCGACAGGGGGCGATGAGCAGTTCTTC. Encoded protein: CASSPTGGDEQFF.

This clonotype was seen many times. The V call is TRBV6-1, the J call TRBJ2-7; tentatively, D is TRBD1 (7 bases). Germline V CDR1 and CDR2: MNHNS, SASEGT. V dropped 9 bases and J dropped 2 bases, with 17 bases sitting between them. The CDR3 spans 14 residues. CDR3 nucleotides: TGTGCCAGTCGCCAGGGGGGTAGTCCCTACGAGCAGTACTTC. This gives the protein CASRQGGSPYEQYF.

This clonotype has a count of ten or more. The V call is TRBV6-6, the J call TRBJ2-5; D is unresolved. Germline V gene sequence: CDR1 MNHNY, CDR2 SVGAGI (reference sequence). V was clipped by 6 bases and J by 4 bases, with 6 bases between them. This CDR3 has 11 residues. The CDR3 sequence is CASRTRETQYF. CDR3 bases: TGTGCCAGCAGAACAAGAGAGACCCAGTACTTC.

Points on this clonotype: A much larger clone lies a single base off, so this may be a read error. The chain links TRBV9 to TRBJ2-7; possible D gene TRBD1, 5 bases. The CDR3 loop spans 14 amino acids. Per the germline V gene, CDR1 is SGDLS and CDR2 is YYNGEE. The ends were cut back, 4 bases at V and 3 bases at J, with 14 bases in the middle. The CDR3: CASSFQDKNYEQYF. The CDR3 DNA sequence: TGTGCCAGCAGCTTCCAGGACAAGAACTACGAGCAGTACTTC.

Many counts were recorded for this clonotype. The rearrangement uses TRBV3-1 and TRBJ2-5; D might be TRBD1 or TRBD2, each matching 5 bases. The CDR3 contains 12 residues. Trimming took off 8 bases at V and 5 bases at J, with 12 bases between the two ends. Germline V gene lookup returns CDR1 LGHDT and CDR2 YNNKEL (reference sequence). In DNA form, the CDR3 reads TGTGCCAGCGCCGGGGCCTCGGAGACCCAGTACTTC. Translating gives CASAGASETQYF.

This clonotype was recorded many times. One junction end disagrees with the germline gene, perhaps due to a read error. This chain uses TRBV6-5 with TRBJ1-6; 7 bases align to TRBD1. The CDR3 has 14 amino acids. Germline assignment: CDR1 MNHEY and CDR2 SVGAGI. CDR3 amino acids: CASGKGAYDSPLHF. CDR3 nucleotide sequence: TGTGCCAGCGGAAAGGGGGCCTATGATTCACCCCTCCACTTT.

This clonotype occurred many times. This rearrangement joins TRBV7-3 to TRBJ2-2; a weak D match, TRBD2 (6 bases). Germline assignment: CDR1 SGHTA and CDR2 FQGTGA. V lost 2 bases and J 5 bases, leaving 15 bases between the germline ends. The CDR3 has 16 residues. CDR3 nucleotides: TGTGCCAGCAGCTTATCCCCAACGGGAGAGACCGGGGAGCTGTTTTTT. This codes for CASSLSPTGETGELFF. The full variable domain, rest sourced from reference TRBV7-3 and TRBJ2-2, is GAGVSQTPSNKVTEKGKYVELRCDPISGHTALYWYRQSLGQGPEFLIYFQGTGAADDSGLPNDRFFAVRPEGSVSTLKIQRTERGDSAVYLCASSLSPTGETGELFFGEGSRLTVL.

The sample holds many counts of this clonotype. This chain links TRBV12-3 or TRBV12-4 with TRBJ2-7; no clear D gene. The CDR3 runs 12 residues. Trimming shortened V by 2 bases and J by 5 bases, and 7 bases separated the two germline ends. CDR3 sequence: CASSLPRNEQYF. The CDR3 coding sequence is TGTGCCAGCAGTTTACCGAGGAACGAGCAGTACTTC.

The V and J genes are TRBV7-9 and TRBJ2-4; 12 bases line up with TRBD1. Germline V gene sequence: CDR1 SEHNR, CDR2 FQNEAQ (reference sequence). V was clipped by 6 bases and J by 8 bases; unmatched bases: 11. CDR3 size: 16 residues. The CDR3 spells CASSRDRGRGSYIQYF. As DNA, the CDR3 is TGTGCCAGCAGTCGGGACAGGGGGCGCGGTTCATACATTCAGTACTTC.

This clonotype was counted many times. The V call is TRBV5-8, the J call TRBJ2-1, with 11 bases that match TRBD2. Germline CDR1 SGHTS, CDR2 YDEGEE. This CDR3 region has 16 residues. V trimming: 4 bases; J trimming: 4 bases; junction bases outside the gene matches: 7. This CDR3 reads CASSGEGLAEYNEQFF. The CDR3 coding sequence is TGTGCCAGCAGCGGGGAGGGACTAGCGGAGTACAATGAGCAGTTCTTC.

This clonotype was seen more than once but under ten times. V gene TRBV28 combines with J gene TRBJ1-5; no clear D gene. Germline CDR1 MDHEN, CDR2 SYDVKM. There are 14 residues in the CDR3. Trimming took off 1 base at V and 3 bases at J, with 7 bases between the two ends. The CDR3 spells CASSLYGFNQPQHF. The CDR3 DNA reads TGTGCCAGCAGTTTATACGGATTCAATCAGCCCCAGCATTTT.

This clonotype was seen repeatedly, ten times or more. The V and J genes are TRBV27 and TRBJ1-2; weak D call: TRBD1 (5 bases). The CDR3 sequence is 13 residues long. The V and J ends lost 5 bases and 8 bases respectively, with 15 bases between them. Germline CDR1 is MNHEY and CDR2 is SMNVEV (reference sequence). The CDR3 nucleotides read TGTGCCAGCAGTCCCCTCGGGCAGGGCGGCTACACCTTC. Residues: CASSPLGQGGYTF.